One sample yielded the 24 T cell receptor beta chains listed below, sequenced in a study of human T cells and chemical hapten exposure. The time point: patch test 1, 2 weeks after DPC sensitization. As for treatment: therapeutic diphenylcyclopropenone sensitization with weekly scalp DPC. Each CDR3 protein gets one entry after TCRdb re-called the RACE reads with MiXCR. The sample holds 300,000 to 450,000 distinct CDR3 sequences, more than 4.5% seen once. Sequencing was performed on whole blood, taken in connection with sensitization to the hapten diphenylcyclopropenone (DPC). The origin of the receptors is a woman in her fifties or sixties with alopecia areata. Some clones in this sample may be carry-over from other donors' samples.

This clonotype was detected ten times or more. CDR3 amino acids: CAITRTLSPYEQYF. The DNA for the CDR3 is TGTGCCATCACCCGGACACTGTCCCCCTACGAGCAGTACTTC. This chain connects TRBV10-3 to TRBJ2-7, with D perhaps TRBD1 (5 bases). The CDR3 has 14 amino acids. Germline V CDR1 and CDR2: ENHRY, SYGVKD. Trimming took off 7 bases at V and 2 bases at J, with 15 bases between the two ends.

V usage is TRBV5-1 and J usage is TRBJ1-1; D may be TRBD1 (6 bases). The V and J ends lost 8 bases and 7 bases respectively, with 15 bases between them. The CDR3 extends over 12 amino acids. Looked up from germline, CDR1 is SGHRS and CDR2 is YFSETQ. The CDR3 coding sequence is TGCGCCAGTACCCAAGGGGGGAATGAAGCTTTCTTT. It is translated as CASTQGGNEAFF.

This clonotype was seen more than once but under ten times. At one boundary the junction diverges from the germline segment, which might be a read error. The rearrangement uses TRBV7-6 and TRBJ2-7; tentative D call: TRBD1 (6 bases). CDR1 is SGHVS, CDR2 FNYEAQ, per germline. The CDR3 loop spans 13 amino acids. CDR3 in DNA: TGTGCCAGCAGCCCGCAAAAATCCGGGACATCTCACTTC. Protein: CASSPQKSGTSHF. The variable domain in full, with the rest retrieved from reference TRBV7-6 and TRBJ2-7, is GAGVSQSPRYKVTKRGQDVALRCDPISGHVSLYWYRQALGQGPEFLTYFNYEAQQDKSGLPNDRFSAERPEGSISTLTIQRTEQRDSAMYRCASSPQKSGTSHFGPGTRLTVT.

A few counts support this clonotype. This chain uses TRBV5-1 with TRBJ1-2; no reliable D call. Per germline, CDR1 SGHRS and CDR2 YFSETQ. CDR3 length: 15 amino acids. With 0 bases removed from V and 0 bases from J, the gap between germline ends came to 9 bases. The CDR3 DNA is TGCGCCAGCAGCTTGGGTAACACCGCTAACTATGGCTACACCTTC. Translated, it gives CASSLGNTANYGYTF. Variable domain in full (rest from reference TRBV5-1 and TRBJ1-2): KAGVTQTPRYLIKTRGQQVTLSCSPISGHRSVSWYQQTPGQGLQFLFEYFSETQRNKGNFPGRFSGRQFSNSRSEMNVSTLELGDSALYLCASSLGNTANYGYTFGSGTRLTVV.

This clonotype occurred a few times. The chain employs TRBV27 and TRBJ2-5; D uncertain. This CDR3 region has 13 residues. Germline V lookup: CDR1 MNHEY, CDR2 SMNVEV (reference sequence). The ends were cut back, 5 bases at V and 3 bases at J, with 10 bases in the middle. In DNA form, the CDR3 reads TGTGCCAGCAGTCGACCCCTTAAAGAGACCCAGTACTTC. It translates to CASSRPLKETQYF.

This clonotype was counted ten times or more. The V and J genes are TRBV2 and TRBJ2-1, with 9 bases identical to TRBD1. Looked up from germline, CDR1 is SNHLY and CDR2 is FYNNEI. This CDR3 spans 14 amino acids. J was trimmed by 6 bases and V by 7 bases; bases with no gene match: 7. The CDR3 reads CASKPRTGANEQFF. The DNA of the CDR3 is TGTGCCAGCAAGCCCCGGACAGGGGCCAATGAGCAGTTCTTC. Together with reference TRBV2 and TRBJ2-1, the CDR3 gives the full variable domain: EPEVTQTPSHQVTQMGQEVILRCVPISNHLYFYWYRQILGQKVEFLVSFYNNEISEKSEIFDDQFSVERPDGSNFTLKIRSTKLEDSAMYFCASKPRTGANEQFFGPGTRLTVL.

This clonotype was counted ten times or more. This chain uses TRBV7-9 with TRBJ2-4; no clear D. The germline V gene encodes CDR1 SEHNR and CDR2 FQNEAQ (reference sequence). Trimming shortened V by 3 bases and J by 4 bases, and 7 bases separated the two germline ends. This CDR3 has 13 residues. CDR3 sequence (DNA): TGTGCCAGCAGCTTTCCGCCTAAAAACATTCAGTACTTC. Protein: CASSFPPKNIQYF.

This clonotype came up many times. The V and J genes are TRBV5-5 and TRBJ1-2, with D possibly matching TRBD1 (5 bases). Germline assignment: CDR1 SGHKS and CDR2 YYEKEE (reference sequence). V lost 4 bases to trimming and J lost 5 bases, with 21 bases between them. CDR3 size: 16 residues. In nucleotides, the CDR3 is TGTGCCAGCAGCCCGACTTACAGGCCATGGGAATATGGCTACACCTTC. This encodes CASSPTYRPWEYGYTF.

The chain recombines TRBV20-1 with TRBJ2-3; the match to TRBD1 covers 12 bases. The germline V gene has CDR1 DFQATT and CDR2 SNEGSKA (reference sequence). V lost 2 bases to trimming and J lost 4 bases; unmatched junction nucleotides: 10. CDR3 length: 17 amino acids. The CDR3 DNA sequence: TGCAGTGCTAGACTAATCCGGGACAGGGGGCTGGCAGATACGCAGTATTTT. Protein product: CSARLIRDRGLADTQYF.

A few counts support this clonotype. The rearrangement uses TRBV27 and TRBJ2-7; D is uncertain. Trimming pared 5 bases from V and 3 bases from J, leaving 11 bases between. The CDR3 runs to 13 residues. Looked up from germline, CDR1 is MNHEY and CDR2 is SMNVEV (reference sequence). This chain's CDR3 is CASSPPDRYEQYF. The CDR3 region has the DNA TGTGCCAGCAGTCCCCCCGACCGCTACGAGCAGTACTTC.

This clonotype was seen many times. The chain employs TRBV7-9 and TRBJ1-1; D possibly corresponds to TRBD1 (5 bases). This CDR3 comprises 16 residues. Trimming stripped 1 base from V and 2 bases from J, with 14 bases between. From germline, CDR1 is SEHNR and CDR2 FQNEAQ (reference sequence). This chain's CDR3 is CASSLGDRSSNTEAFF. DNA for the CDR3: TGTGCCAGCAGCTTAGGGGACCGCTCCTCCAACACTGAAGCTTTCTTT. Full variable domain (outside the CDR3, taken from reference TRBV7-9 and TRBJ1-1): DTGVSQNPRHKITKRGQNVTFRCDPISEHNRLYWYRQTLGQGPEFLTYFQNEAQLEKSRLLSDRFSAERPKGSFSTLEIQRTEQGDSAMYLCASSLGDRSSNTEAFFGQGTRLTVV.

In its sample, this clonotype was seen many times. The rearrangement joins TRBV6-6 to TRBJ1-3; perhaps TRBD1 as D (5 bases). CDR1 and CDR2 from the germline V gene are MNHNY and SVGAGI (reference sequence). This CDR3 contains 16 residues. V shed 0 bases and J shed 0 bases, with 9 bases lying between them. Written as DNA, the CDR3 is TGTGCCAGCAGTTACTCTCGGGGGAGCTCTGGAAACACCATATATTTT. This translates into CASSYSRGSSGNTIYF.

This clonotype came up a few times. V gene TRBV4-2 combines with J gene TRBJ1-4, with no clear D. The germline V gene has CDR1 LGHNA and CDR2 YNFKEQ. The CDR3 sequence is 15 residues long. V was shortened by 4 bases and J by 8 bases, with 17 bases between the two germline ends. The CDR3 region is CASSPIGDGGEKLFF. CDR3 nucleotide sequence: TGTGCCAGCAGCCCGATCGGGGATGGTGGAGAAAAACTGTTTTTT.

J is TRBJ2-7 and V is TRBV11-1, with a weak D call TRBD1 (7 bases). V shed 3 bases and J shed 2 bases, with 11 bases lying between them. There are 14 residues in the CDR3. From germline, CDR1 is SGHAT and CDR2 FQDESV (reference sequence). The CDR3 loop is CASSFFRGAYEQYF. In DNA, the CDR3 is TGTGCCAGCAGCTTTTTCAGGGGGGCCTACGAGCAGTACTTC.

This clonotype was picked up many times. The rearrangement uses TRBV7-8 and TRBJ1-5, with 7 bases aligning to TRBD1. CDR1 SGHVS and CDR2 FQNEAQ come from the germline V gene. This CDR3 has 16 residues. V shed 1 base, J shed 3 bases, and the junction held 6 bases outside the gene matches. DNA of the CDR3: TGTGCCAGCAGCTTAGGTGCCGGGACAGTCAATCAGCCCCAGCATTTT. It translates to CASSLGAGTVNQPQHF.

This clonotype was seen more than once but under ten times. This chain connects TRBV28 to TRBJ2-7, with a possible D match to TRBD2 (6 bases). V was clipped by 7 bases and J by 0 bases, with 19 bases between them. The V gene's germline CDR1 is MDHEN and CDR2 SYDVKM. The CDR3 is made up of 16 amino acids. CDR3 coding DNA: TGTGCCAGCACAGGCGCTAGCGCGAGCACCTCCTACGAGCAGTACTTC. Its protein product is CASTGASASTSYEQYF.

The rearrangement links TRBV4-3 to TRBJ1-5; perhaps TRBD1 as D (5 bases). From germline, CDR1 is LGHNA and CDR2 YSLEER. The CDR3 is 14 amino acids. V was cut by 1 base and J by 3 bases, with 7 bases left in between. For the CDR3, the DNA is TGCGCCAGCAGCCAAGGAGGGGTCAATCAGCCCCAGCATTTT. Its translation: CASSQGGVNQPQHF.

At least ten counts were recorded for this clonotype. This chain links TRBV11-3 with TRBJ1-1; D call uncertain. The V gene's germline CDR1 is SGHNT and CDR2 YENEEA. This CDR3 spans 15 amino acids. V was shortened by 5 bases and J by 0 bases, with 13 bases between the two germline ends. The CDR3 reads CASSAGGPMNTEAFF. The CDR3 bases are TGTGCCAGCAGCGCCGGCGGCCCCATGAACACTGAAGCTTTCTTT.

This clonotype was counted a few times. At one end the junction does not follow the germline gene, possibly because of a read error. V is TRBV28 and J is TRBJ1-5, with 10 bases lining up with TRBD1. The germline gives CDR1 MDHEN, CDR2 SYDVKM. This CDR3 spans 20 amino acids. The CDR3 here is CASSSGIGQGVSSSDQPQHF. In nucleotides, the CDR3 is TGTGCCAGCAGTTCGGGGATAGGACAGGGGGTTAGTTCTAGCGATCAGCCCCAGCATTTT. Variable domain in full (rest from reference TRBV28 and TRBJ1-5): DVKVTQSSRYLVKRTGEKVFLECVQDMDHENMFWYRQDPGLGLRLIYFSYDVKMKEKGDIPEGYSVSREKKERFSLILESASTNQTSMYLCASSSGIGQGVSSSDQPQHFGDGTRLSIL.

This clonotype was seen only a few times. The chain has TRBV12-3 or TRBV12-4 and TRBJ2-1; 7 nucleotides match TRBD1. The ends lost 6 bases at V and 6 bases at J; junction bases unmatched: 5. The CDR3 spans 13 residues. Written as DNA, the CDR3 is TGTGCCAGCAGCCCGGACAGGTTCAATGAGCAGTTCTTC. This sequence encodes CASSPDRFNEQFF.

The chain couples TRBV27 to TRBJ2-5; D possibly corresponds to TRBD1 (6 bases). The germline V gene has CDR1 MNHEY and CDR2 SMNVEV (reference sequence). This CDR3 has 13 amino acids. V lost 6 bases and J lost 1, with 9 bases in between. In nucleotides, the CDR3 is TGTGCCAGCAGACAGGGAAGCCAAGAGACCCAGTACTTC. This encodes CASRQGSQETQYF.

The chain uses TRBV12-3 or TRBV12-4 and TRBJ2-5; 10 bases are a match to TRBD1. This CDR3 has 15 amino acids. V gave up 1 base and J gave up 6 bases; unmatched junction bases: 5. The CDR3 here is CASSLGTGGMKTQYF. As DNA, the CDR3 is TGTGCCAGCAGTTTAGGGACAGGGGGAATGAAGACCCAGTACTTC.

Concerning this clonotype: A much larger clone lies one base from this, so it may be a read error. The chain recombines TRBV28 with TRBJ2-1, with 10 bases matching TRBD2. This CDR3 comprises 12 residues. Germline loops: CDR1 MDHEN, CDR2 SYDVKM. The CDR3 sequence is CASCLRTSGQFF. CDR3 DNA sequence: TGTGCCAGCTGTTTAAGGACTAGCGGGCAGTTCTTC.

This clonotype has ten or more counts. This chain connects TRBV10-2 to TRBJ2-1, with TRBD2 identical over 9 bases. CDR3 length: 15 residues. With V trimmed by 2 bases and J by 7 bases, 6 bases remained unmatched. The germline V gene encodes CDR1 WSHSY and CDR2 SAAADI. The CDR3 loop reads CASSELAGIRNEQFF. The CDR3 DNA reads TGCGCCAGCAGTGAGCTAGCGGGGATTAGAAATGAGCAGTTCTTC.